This TCR beta chain emerged from a study of blood T cell repertoires in COVID-19. Study summary: Samples representing acute and convalescent COVID-19 were sourced from the United States, Italy and Spain. Nucleic acid was either cDNA or gDNA, and it came from T cells, B-cell-depleted T cells, or PBMCs.

Per the original data handling: From reference gene primer amplification, estimates of nucleated cell counts were derived. Only in-frame clones appear in the TCRdb table, and some are missing; sequencing was by immunoSEQ multiplex PCR. V and J calls and clone size come straight from that table; D and trimming were deduced from the DNA. The top ten hold under 8.5% of the sample, which has fewer than 200,000 clones, 84% seen once. The germline V gene encodes CDR1 GTSNPN and CDR2 SVGIG (reference sequence). The CDR3 totals 12 residues. V lost 5 bases to trimming and J lost 4 bases, with 8 bases between them.

The gene calls are TRBV30 and TRBJ2-2, with TRBD2 as a possible D gene (6 bases). Sequenced material: peripheral blood. This receptor was obtained from a man between 35 and 55 years old who had recovered from COVID-19. The CDR3 nucleotides read TGTGCCTGGGGGGACTTCACCGGGGAGCTGTTTTTT. Translated, it gives CAWGDFTGELFF.